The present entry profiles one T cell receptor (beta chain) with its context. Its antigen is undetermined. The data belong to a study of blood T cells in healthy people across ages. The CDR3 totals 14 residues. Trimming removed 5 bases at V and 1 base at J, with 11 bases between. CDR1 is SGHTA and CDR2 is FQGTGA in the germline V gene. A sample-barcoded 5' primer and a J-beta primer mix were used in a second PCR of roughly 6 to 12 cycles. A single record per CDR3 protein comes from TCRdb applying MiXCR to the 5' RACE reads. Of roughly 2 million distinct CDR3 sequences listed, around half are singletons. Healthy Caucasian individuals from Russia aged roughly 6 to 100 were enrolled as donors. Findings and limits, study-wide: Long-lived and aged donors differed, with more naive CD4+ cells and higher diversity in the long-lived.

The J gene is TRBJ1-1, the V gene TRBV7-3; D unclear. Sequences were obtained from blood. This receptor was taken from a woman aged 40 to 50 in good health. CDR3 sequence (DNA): TGTGCCAGCAGCCTCAGTGCTCGGAACACTGAAGCTTTCTTT. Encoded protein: CASSLSARNTEAFF.